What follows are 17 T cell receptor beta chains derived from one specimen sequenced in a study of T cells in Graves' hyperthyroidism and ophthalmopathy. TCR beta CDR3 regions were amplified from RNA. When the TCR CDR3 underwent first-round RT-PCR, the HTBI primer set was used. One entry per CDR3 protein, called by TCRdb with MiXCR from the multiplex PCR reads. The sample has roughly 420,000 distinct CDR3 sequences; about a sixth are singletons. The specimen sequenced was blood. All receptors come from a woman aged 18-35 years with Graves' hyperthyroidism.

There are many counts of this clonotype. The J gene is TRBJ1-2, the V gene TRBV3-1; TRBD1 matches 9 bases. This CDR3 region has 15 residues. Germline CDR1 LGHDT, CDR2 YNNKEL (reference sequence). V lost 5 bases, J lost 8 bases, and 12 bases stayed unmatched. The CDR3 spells CASSKLQGAGGGYTF. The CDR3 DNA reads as TGTGCCAGCAGCAAGTTACAGGGGGCTGGTGGAGGCTACACCTTC.

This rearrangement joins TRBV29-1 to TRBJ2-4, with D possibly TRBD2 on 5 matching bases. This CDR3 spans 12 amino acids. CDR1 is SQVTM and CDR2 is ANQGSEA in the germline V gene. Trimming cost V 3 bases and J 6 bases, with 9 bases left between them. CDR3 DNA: TGCAGCGTTGAGGGAGAAGTAAACATTCAGTACTTC. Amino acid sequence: CSVEGEVNIQYF. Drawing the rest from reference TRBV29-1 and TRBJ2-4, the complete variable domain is SAVISQKPSRDICQRGTSLTIQCQVDSQVTMMFWYRQQPGQSLTLIATANQGSEATYESGFVIDKFPISRPNLTFSTLTVSNMSPEDSSIYLCSVEGEVNIQYFGAGTRLSVL.

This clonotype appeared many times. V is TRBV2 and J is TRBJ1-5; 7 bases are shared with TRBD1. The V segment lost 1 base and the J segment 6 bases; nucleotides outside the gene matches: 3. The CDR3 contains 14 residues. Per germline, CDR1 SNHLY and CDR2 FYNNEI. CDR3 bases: TGTGCCAGCAGTGAAGAGGGGGCCGGTCAGCCCCAGCATTTT. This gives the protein CASSEEGAGQPQHF.

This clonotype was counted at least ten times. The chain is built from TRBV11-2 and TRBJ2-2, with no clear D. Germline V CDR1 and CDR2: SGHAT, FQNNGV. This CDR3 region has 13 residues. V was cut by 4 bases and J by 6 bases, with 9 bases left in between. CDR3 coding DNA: TGTGCCAGCAGCTCCTACTTCGCCGGGGAGCTGTTTTTT. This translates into CASSSYFAGELFF.

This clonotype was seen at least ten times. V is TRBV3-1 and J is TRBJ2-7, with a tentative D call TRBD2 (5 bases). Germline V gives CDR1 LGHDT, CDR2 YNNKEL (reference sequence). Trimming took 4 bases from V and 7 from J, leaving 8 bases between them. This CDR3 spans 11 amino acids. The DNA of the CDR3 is TGTGCCAGCAGCCTACGGACTGAGCAGTACTTC. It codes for CASSLRTEQYF.

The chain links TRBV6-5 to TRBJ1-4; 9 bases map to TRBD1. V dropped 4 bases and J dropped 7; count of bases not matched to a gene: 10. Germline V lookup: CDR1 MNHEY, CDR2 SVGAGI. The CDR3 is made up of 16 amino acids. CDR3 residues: CASSSRTGAFGEKLFF. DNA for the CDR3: TGTGCCAGCAGTTCGAGGACAGGGGCGTTCGGTGAAAAACTGTTTTTT.

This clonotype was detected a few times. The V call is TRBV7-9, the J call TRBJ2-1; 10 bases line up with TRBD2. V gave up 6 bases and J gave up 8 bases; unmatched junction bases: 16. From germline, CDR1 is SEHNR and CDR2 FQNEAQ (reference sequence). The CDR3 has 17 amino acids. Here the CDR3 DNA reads TGTGCCAGCAGGTCTACCACTAGCGGGATTGCTGTTCATGAGCAGTTCTTC. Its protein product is CASRSTTSGIAVHEQFF.

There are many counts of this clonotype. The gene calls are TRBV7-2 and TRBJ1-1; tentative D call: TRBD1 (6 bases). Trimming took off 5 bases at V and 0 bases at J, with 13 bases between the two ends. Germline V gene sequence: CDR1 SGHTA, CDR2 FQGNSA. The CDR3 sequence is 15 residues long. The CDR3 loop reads CASSPSGGMNTEAFF. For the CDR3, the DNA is TGTGCCAGCAGCCCCAGTGGGGGCATGAACACTGAAGCTTTCTTT. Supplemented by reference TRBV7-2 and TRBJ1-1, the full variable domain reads GAGVSQSPSNKVTEKGKDVELRCDPISGHTALYWYRQSLGQGLEFLIYFQGNSAPDKSGLPSDRFSAERTGGSVSTLTIQRTQQEDSAVYLCASSPSGGMNTEAFFGQGTRLTVV.

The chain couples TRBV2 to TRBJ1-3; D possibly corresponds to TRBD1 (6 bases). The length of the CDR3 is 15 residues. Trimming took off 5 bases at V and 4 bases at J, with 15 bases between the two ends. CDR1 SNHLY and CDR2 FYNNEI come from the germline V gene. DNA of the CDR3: TGTGCCAGCAGTAATACAGGGACCTTCGGAAACACCATATATTTT. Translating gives CASSNTGTFGNTIYF.

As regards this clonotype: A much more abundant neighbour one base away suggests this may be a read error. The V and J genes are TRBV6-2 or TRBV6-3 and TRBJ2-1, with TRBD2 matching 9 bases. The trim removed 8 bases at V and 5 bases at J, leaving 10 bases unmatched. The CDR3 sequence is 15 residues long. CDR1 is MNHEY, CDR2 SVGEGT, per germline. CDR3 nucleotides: TGTGCCAGCTGTGCTTCTAGCGGGGCCCACAATGAGCAGTTCTTC. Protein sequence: CASCASSGAHNEQFF.

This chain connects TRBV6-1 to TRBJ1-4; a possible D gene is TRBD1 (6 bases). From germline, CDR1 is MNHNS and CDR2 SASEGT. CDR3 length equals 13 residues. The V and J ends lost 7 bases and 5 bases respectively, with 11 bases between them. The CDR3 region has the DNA TGTGCCAGCAAGGCAGGGGTAAATGAAAAACTGTTTTTT. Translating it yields CASKAGVNEKLFF.

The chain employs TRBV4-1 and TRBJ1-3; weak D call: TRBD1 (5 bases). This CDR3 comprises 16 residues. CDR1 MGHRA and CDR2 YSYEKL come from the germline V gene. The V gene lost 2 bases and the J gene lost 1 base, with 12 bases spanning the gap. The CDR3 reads CASSQRWGDSGNTIYF. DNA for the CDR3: TGCGCCAGCAGCCAACGTTGGGGGGATTCTGGAAACACCATATATTTT.

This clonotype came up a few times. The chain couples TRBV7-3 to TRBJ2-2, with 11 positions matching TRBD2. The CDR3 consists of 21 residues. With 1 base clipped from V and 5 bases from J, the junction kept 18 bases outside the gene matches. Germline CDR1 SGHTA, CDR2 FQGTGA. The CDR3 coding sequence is TGTGCCAGCAGCTTAAAGGGACCGGGACTAGCGGCTCAGAAGGGAACCGGGGAGCTGTTTTTT. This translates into CASSLKGPGLAAQKGTGELFF. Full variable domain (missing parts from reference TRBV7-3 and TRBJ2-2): GAGVSQTPSNKVTEKGKYVELRCDPISGHTALYWYRQSLGQGPEFLIYFQGTGAADDSGLPNDRFFAVRPEGSVSTLKIQRTERGDSAVYLCASSLKGPGLAAQKGTGELFFGEGSRLTVL.

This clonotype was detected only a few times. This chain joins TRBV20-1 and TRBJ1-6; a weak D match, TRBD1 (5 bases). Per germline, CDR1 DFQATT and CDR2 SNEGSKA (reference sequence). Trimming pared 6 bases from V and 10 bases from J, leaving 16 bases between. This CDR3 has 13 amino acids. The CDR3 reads CSAKGRWESPLHF. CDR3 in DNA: TGCAGTGCCAAGGGACGGTGGGAATCACCCCTCCACTTT.

The CDR3 sequence is CATSDRTDNTGELFF. CDR3 in DNA: TGTGCCACCAGTGATAGGACAGATAACACCGGGGAGCTGTTTTTT. The chain employs TRBV24-1 and TRBJ2-2; D may be TRBD1 (6 bases). The CDR3 is made up of 15 amino acids. CDR1 and CDR2 (germline): KGHDR, SFDVKD. V was shortened by 3 bases and J by 2 bases, with 9 bases between the two germline ends.

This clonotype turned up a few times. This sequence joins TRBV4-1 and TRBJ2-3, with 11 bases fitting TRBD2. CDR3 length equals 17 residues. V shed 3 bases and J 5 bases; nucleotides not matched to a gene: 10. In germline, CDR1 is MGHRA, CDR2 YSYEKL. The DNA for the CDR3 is TGCGCCAGCAGCCATCGTACTAGCGGGGGTATAGGAGATACGCAGTATTTT. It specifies CASSHRTSGGIGDTQYF.

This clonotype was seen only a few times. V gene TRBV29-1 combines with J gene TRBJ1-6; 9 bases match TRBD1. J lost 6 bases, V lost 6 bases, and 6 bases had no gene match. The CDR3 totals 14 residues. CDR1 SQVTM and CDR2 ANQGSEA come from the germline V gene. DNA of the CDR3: TGCAGCGTGGCCGGGACAGGGTTTAATTCACCCCTCCACTTT. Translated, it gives CSVAGTGFNSPLHF. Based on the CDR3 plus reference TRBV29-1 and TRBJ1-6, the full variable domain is SAVISQKPSRDICQRGTSLTIQCQVDSQVTMMFWYRQQPGQSLTLIATANQGSEATYESGFVIDKFPISRPNLTFSTLTVSNMSPEDSSIYLCSVAGTGFNSPLHFGNGTRLTVT.